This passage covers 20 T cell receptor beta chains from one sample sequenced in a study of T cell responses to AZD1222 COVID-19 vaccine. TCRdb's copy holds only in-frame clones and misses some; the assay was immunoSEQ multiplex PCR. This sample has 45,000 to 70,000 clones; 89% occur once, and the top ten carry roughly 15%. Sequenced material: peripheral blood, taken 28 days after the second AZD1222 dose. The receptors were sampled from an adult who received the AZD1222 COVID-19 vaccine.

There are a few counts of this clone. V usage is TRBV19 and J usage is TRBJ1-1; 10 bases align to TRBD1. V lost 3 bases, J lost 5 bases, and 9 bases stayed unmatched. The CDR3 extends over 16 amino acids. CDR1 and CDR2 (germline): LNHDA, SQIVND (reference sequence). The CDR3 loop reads CASSIAWDRGNTEAFF. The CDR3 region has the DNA TGTGCCAGTAGTATCGCTTGGGACAGGGGAAATACTGAAGCTTTCTTT.

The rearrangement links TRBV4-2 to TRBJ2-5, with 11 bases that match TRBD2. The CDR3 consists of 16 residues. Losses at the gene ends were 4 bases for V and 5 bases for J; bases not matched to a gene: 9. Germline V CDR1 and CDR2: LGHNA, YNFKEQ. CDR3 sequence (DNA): TGTGCCAGCAGCCCAAGGGGACTAGCGGACGGGGAGACCCAGTACTTC. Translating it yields CASSPRGLADGETQYF.

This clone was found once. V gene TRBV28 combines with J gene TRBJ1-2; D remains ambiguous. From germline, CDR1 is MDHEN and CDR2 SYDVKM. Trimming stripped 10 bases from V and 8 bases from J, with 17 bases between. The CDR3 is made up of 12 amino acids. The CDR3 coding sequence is TGTGCCACCTTTGGGAGACATGGGGGCTACACCTTC. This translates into CATFGRHGGYTF.

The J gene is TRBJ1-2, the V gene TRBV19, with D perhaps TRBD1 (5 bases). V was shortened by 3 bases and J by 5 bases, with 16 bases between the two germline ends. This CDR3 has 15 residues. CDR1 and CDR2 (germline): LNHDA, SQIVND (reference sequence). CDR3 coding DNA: TGTGCCAGTAGTATCACAGGCGTAGAGAGATATGGCTACACCTTC. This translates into CASSITGVERYGYTF.

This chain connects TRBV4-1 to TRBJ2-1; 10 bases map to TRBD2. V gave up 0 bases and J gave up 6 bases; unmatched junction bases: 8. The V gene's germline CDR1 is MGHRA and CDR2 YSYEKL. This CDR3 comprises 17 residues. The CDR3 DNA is TGCGCCAGCAGCCAAGATGGGAGCGGGAGGGCCAGCAATGAGCAGTTCTTC. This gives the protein CASSQDGSGRASNEQFF.

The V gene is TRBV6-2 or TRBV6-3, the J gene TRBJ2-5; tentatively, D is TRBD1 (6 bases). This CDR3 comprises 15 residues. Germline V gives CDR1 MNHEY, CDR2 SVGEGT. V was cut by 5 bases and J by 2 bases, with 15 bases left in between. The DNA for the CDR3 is TGTGCCAGCAGTCACCTCAGGGACACACAAGAGACCCAGTACTTC. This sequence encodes CASSHLRDTQETQYF.

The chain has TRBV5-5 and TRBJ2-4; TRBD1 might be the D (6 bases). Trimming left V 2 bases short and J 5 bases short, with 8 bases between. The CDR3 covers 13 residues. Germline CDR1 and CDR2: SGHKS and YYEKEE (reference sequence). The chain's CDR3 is CASSFNRENIQYF. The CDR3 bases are TGTGCCAGCAGCTTTAACAGGGAAAACATTCAGTACTTC.

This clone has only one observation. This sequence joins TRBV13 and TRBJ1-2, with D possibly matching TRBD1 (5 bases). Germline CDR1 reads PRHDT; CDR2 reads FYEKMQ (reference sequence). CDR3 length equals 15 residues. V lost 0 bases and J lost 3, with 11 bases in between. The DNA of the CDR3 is TGTGCCAGCAGCTTAGGATTAGACAGCCACTATGGCTACACCTTC. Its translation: CASSLGLDSHYGYTF.

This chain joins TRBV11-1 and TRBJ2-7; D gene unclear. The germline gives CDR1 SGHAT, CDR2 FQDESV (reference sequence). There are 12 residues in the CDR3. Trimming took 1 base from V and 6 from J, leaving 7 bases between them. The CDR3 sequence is CASSLDRAEQYF. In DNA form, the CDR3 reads TGTGCCAGCAGCTTAGACCGCGCCGAGCAGTACTTC.

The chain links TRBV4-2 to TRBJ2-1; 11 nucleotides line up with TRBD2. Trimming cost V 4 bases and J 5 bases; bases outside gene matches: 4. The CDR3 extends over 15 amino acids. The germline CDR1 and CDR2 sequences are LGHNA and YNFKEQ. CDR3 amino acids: CASSPLAGVDNEQFF. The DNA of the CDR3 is TGTGCCAGCAGCCCACTAGCGGGAGTCGACAATGAGCAGTTCTTC.

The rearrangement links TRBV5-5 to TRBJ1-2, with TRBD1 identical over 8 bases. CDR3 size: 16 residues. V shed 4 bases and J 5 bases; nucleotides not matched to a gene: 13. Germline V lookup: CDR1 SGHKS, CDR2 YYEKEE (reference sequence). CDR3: CASSPGQVRPIYGYTF. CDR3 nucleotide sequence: TGTGCCAGCAGCCCGGGACAGGTTCGCCCCATTTATGGCTACACCTTC. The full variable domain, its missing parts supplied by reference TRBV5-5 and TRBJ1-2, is DAGVTQSPTHLIKTRGQQVTLRCSPISGHKSVSWYQQVLGQGPQFIFQYYEKEERGRGNFPDRFSARQFPNYSSELNVNALLLGDSALYLCASSPGQVRPIYGYTFGSGTRLTVV.

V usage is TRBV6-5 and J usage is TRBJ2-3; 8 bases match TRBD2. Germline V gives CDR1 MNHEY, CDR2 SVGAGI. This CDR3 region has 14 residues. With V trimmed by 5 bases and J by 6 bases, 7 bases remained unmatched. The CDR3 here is CASSPPGTRDTQYF. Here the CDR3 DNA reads TGTGCCAGCAGTCCCCCCGGGACTAGGGATACGCAGTATTTT.

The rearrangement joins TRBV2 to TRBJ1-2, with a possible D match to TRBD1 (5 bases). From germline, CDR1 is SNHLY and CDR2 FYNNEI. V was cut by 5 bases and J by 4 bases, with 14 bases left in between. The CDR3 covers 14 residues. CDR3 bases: TGTGCCAGCAGTCTCCTGGGGGAAATCTATGGCTACACCTTC. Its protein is CASSLLGEIYGYTF.

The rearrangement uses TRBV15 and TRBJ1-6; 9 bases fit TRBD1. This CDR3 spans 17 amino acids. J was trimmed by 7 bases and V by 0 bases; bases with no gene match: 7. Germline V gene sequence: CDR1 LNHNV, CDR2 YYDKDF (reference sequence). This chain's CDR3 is CATSRDWDRARNSPLHF. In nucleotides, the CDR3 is TGTGCCACCAGCAGAGATTGGGACAGGGCTCGGAATTCACCCCTCCACTTT.

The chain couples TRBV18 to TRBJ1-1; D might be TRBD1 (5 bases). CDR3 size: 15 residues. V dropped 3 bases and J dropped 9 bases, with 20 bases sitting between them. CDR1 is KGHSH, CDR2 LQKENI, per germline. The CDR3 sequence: CASSPPETQGLQAFF. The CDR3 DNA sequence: TGTGCCAGCTCACCGCCCGAAACTCAGGGATTACAAGCTTTCTTT.

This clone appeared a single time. The CDR3 DNA reads TGTGCCAGCAGCCAAGATCTGGGGAACACTGAAGCTTTCTTT. Translating it yields CASSQDLGNTEAFF. The chain combines TRBV4-2 with TRBJ1-1; D remains ambiguous. Germline V gene data show CDR1 as LGHNA and CDR2 as YNFKEQ. Trimming pared 0 bases from V and 1 base from J, leaving 6 bases between. This CDR3 is 14 amino acids long.

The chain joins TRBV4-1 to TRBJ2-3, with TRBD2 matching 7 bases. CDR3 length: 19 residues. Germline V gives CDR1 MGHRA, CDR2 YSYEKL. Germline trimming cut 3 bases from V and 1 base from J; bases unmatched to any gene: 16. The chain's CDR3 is CASSQEGLWRVRGTDTQYF. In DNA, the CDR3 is TGCGCCAGCAGCCAGGAGGGACTATGGCGGGTTAGGGGCACAGATACGCAGTATTTT.

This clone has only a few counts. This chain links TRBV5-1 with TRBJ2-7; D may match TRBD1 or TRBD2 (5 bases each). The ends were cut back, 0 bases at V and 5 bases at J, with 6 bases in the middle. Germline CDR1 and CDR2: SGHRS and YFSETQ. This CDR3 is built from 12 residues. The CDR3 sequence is CASSLVGDEQYF. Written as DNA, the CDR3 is TGCGCCAGCAGCTTGGTGGGGGACGAGCAGTACTTC.

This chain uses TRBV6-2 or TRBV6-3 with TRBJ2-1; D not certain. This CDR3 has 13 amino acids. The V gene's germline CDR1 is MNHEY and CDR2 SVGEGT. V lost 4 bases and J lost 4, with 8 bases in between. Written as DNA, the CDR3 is TGTGCCAGCAGTTTACTGCGGTACAATGAGCAGTTCTTC. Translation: CASSLLRYNEQFF.

The CDR3 DNA is TGTGCCAGCAGCGGGGACAGGGGGTATGGCTACACCTTC. Translating it yields CASSGDRGYGYTF. The chain has TRBV7-9 and TRBJ1-2; 11 nucleotides align to TRBD1. In germline, CDR1 is SEHNR, CDR2 FQNEAQ (reference sequence). CDR3 length equals 13 residues. V lost 5 bases and J lost 5; bases outside the gene matches: 1.